Listed below are T cell receptor beta chains from one sample, sequenced in a study of shared clonotypes between healthy human individuals. The repertoire was sequenced with immunoSEQ multiplex PCR; TCRdb's copy has only in-frame clones and lacks some. The data show about 2.1 million clones, roughly 93% seen once. Material for sequencing was naive CD8+ T cells from PBMCs. These receptors were collected from a man between 18 and 35 years old in good health. Some clones in this sample may be carry-over from other donors' samples. Both conserved end residues are part of each CDR3. The order of the fields is J gene, D gene, clone size, V gene, CDR3 DNA, CDR3 protein. A D gene is named only where the DNA matches it firmly. Clone size is shown for a subset of rows, as once, few, many or a class of expanded clone.

TRBJ2-2 TRBD2 NA TRBV5-1 TGCGCCAGCAGCTCCCGACTAGCGGGAGATACCGGGGAGCTGTTTTTT CASSSRLAGDTGELFF
TRBJ2-5 TRBD1 NA TRBV6-5 TGTGCCAGCAGTTCGGGACAGGGCGGCGAGACCCAGTACTTC CASSSGQGGETQYF
TRBJ1-2 TRBD1 NA TRBV6-5 TGTGCCAGCAGTTACGGACAGGCAGACTATGGCTACACCTTC CASSYGQADYGYTF
TRBJ2-1 NA NA TRBV6-5 TGTGCCAGCACCCCTCACCCTAACAATGAGCAGTTCTTC CASTPHPNNEQFF
TRBJ2-1 NA NA TRBV5-1 TGCGCCAGCAGCTTGGACAGGGTAAATGAGCAGTTCTTC CASSLDRVNEQFF
TRBJ2-1 TRBD2 NA TRBV4-2 TGTGCCAGCAGCCAAGACCGGGGCCTAGCGGGACCCTCCTACAATGAGCAGTTCTTC CASSQDRGLAGPSYNEQFF
TRBJ1-5 NA NA TRBV13 TGTGCCAGCAGCCCAGGGAGGGGCTTCCAGCCCCAGCATTTT CASSPGRGFQPQHF
TRBJ1-2 NA NA TRBV5-1 TGCGCCAGCAGCTTGGTCGAGGGACACCCGGCGGAGGGCTACACCTTC CASSLVEGHPAEGYTF
TRBJ2-6 NA NA TRBV21-1 TGTGCCATCCTCATAACCGAGGCCCCTGGGGCCAACGTCCTGACTTTC CAILITEAPGANVLTF
TRBJ2-7 NA NA TRBV5-1 TGCGCCAGCAGCGATCGGGATTACGCATACGAGCAGTACTTC CASSDRDYAYEQYF
TRBJ1-4 NA NA TRBV30 TGTGCCTGGAGTGTACGTGGCAGAGGTGAAAAACTGTTTTTT CAWSVRGRGEKLFF
TRBJ2-2 NA NA TRBV4-3 TGCGCCAGCAGCCAAGATCCAGGCGCCGGGGAGCTGTTTTTT CASSQDPGAGELFF
TRBJ1-2 NA NA TRBV5-1 TGCGCCAGCAGCTTGGGTACGGGGCTGGTTGGCTACACCTTC CASSLGTGLVGYTF
TRBJ2-7 TRBD2 NA TRBV4-1 TGCGCCAGCAGCCACCTAGCGGGAGGGTACGAGCAGTACTTC CASSHLAGGYEQYF
TRBJ2-7 NA NA TRBV2 TGTGCCAGCAGTGGAGGAGGGTACGAGCAGTACTTC CASSGGGYEQYF
TRBJ2-3 TRBD1 NA TRBV7-9 TGTGCCAGCAGCTTTGACAGGGGCACAGATACGCAGTATTTT CASSFDRGTDTQYF
TRBJ2-3 NA NA TRBV9 TGTGCCAGCAGCCCCTATTCGCGGGAAGCAGATACGCAGTATTTT CASSPYSREADTQYF
TRBJ2-2 TRBD2 NA TRBV9 TGTGCCAGCAGACCAACTAGCGGGAGGGCCGGGGAGCTGTTTTTT CASRPTSGRAGELFF
TRBJ2-7 TRBD1 NA TRBV2 TGTGCCAGCAGTGTCCGGGACAGGGCCCACGAGCAGTACTTC CASSVRDRAHEQYF
TRBJ2-1 NA NA TRBV21-1 TGTGCCAGCAGCAAAAGCGGTGTTGGCGGGAGGGTCCCGTTCTTC CASSKSGVGGRVPFF
TRBJ2-3 TRBD2 NA TRBV5-1 TGCGCCAGCACGACTGGGACTAGCGGGAGGGCAGATACGCAGTATTTT CASTTGTSGRADTQYF
TRBJ2-2 TRBD2 once TRBV13 TGTGCCAGCAGCGCGCGGACTAGCGGGAGCGGTGGGTACACCGGGGAGCTGTTTTTT CASSARTSGSGGYTGELFF
TRBJ2-7 NA once TRBV6-5 TGTGCCAGCAGTTACCTCGGGGCAGGAGAGGGCGAGCAGTACTTC CASSYLGAGEGEQYF
TRBJ2-1 TRBD2 NA TRBV27 TGTGCCAGCAGTTTACTGGCTAGCGGGGGGGACTACAATGAGCAGTTCTTC CASSLLASGGDYNEQFF
TRBJ1-1 NA NA TRBV4-1 TGCGCCAGCAGCCCCAGGGTAACGAACACTGAAGCTTTCTTT CASSPRVTNTEAFF
TRBJ2-7 NA once TRBV6-6 TGTGCCAGCAGCCCTATGGCGGGACAGTCCTACGAGCAGTACTTC CASSPMAGQSYEQYF
TRBJ2-3 NA NA TRBV5-1 TGCGCCAGCAGCTTGGTTCGTTTTATGGGGGCCAGTAGAACAGATACGCAGTATTTT CASSLVRFMGASRTDTQYF
TRBJ2-2 TRBD1 NA TRBV18 TGTGCCAGCTCAACCGGGACAGCAAACACCGGGGAGCTGTTTTTT CASSTGTANTGELFF
TRBJ2-7 TRBD2 NA TRBV7-3 TGTGCCAGCAGCACTGAACGGGAGGGCCGGCCCTACGAGCAGTACTTC CASSTEREGRPYEQYF
TRBJ2-7 NA once TRBV19 TGTGCCAGTAGGGAGGCGGCAGGCTCCTACGAGCAGTACTTC CASREAAGSYEQYF
TRBJ1-1 NA NA TRBV7-6 TGTGCCAGCAGCTTAGAAGTGGATTACACTGAAGCTTTCTTT CASSLEVDYTEAFF
TRBJ2-7 TRBD1 NA TRBV2 TGTGCCAGCAATGGCGCAGGGGGACCCTACGAGCAGTACTTC CASNGAGGPYEQYF
TRBJ2-7 TRBD1 NA TRBV2 TGTGCCAGCAGCGGGTCCGGGGACAGCCGTCACTACGAGCAGTACTTC CASSGSGDSRHYEQYF
TRBJ2-7 TRBD2 NA TRBV11-2 TGTGCCAGCAGCATTCGGACTAGGGCGGGCGAGCAGTACTTC CASSIRTRAGEQYF
TRBJ2-7 NA NA TRBV4-3 TGCGCCAGCAGCCAAGACGGTGTCCCCGAGCTGGGCGAGCAGTACTTC CASSQDGVPELGEQYF
TRBJ1-3 NA NA TRBV7-9 TGTGCCAGCATAGGGCAGAAGGGAAACACCATATATTTT CASIGQKGNTIYF
TRBJ2-7 TRBD1 NA TRBV11-3 TGTGCCAGCAGCGCGACAGGGCACTACGAGCAGTACTTC CASSATGHYEQYF
TRBJ2-7 NA NA TRBV27 TGTGCCAGCAGTTTTGCAGTAGCCTACGAGCAGTACTTC CASSFAVAYEQYF
TRBJ2-5 TRBD2 NA TRBV29-1 TGCAGCGTTGTCCCGGGAGGGGAGACCCAGTACTTC CSVVPGGETQYF
TRBJ2-1 NA NA TRBV5-1 TGCGCCAGCAGCGGATACAGGGATATCTCCTACAATGAGCAGTTCTTC CASSGYRDISYNEQFF
TRBJ2-7 NA NA TRBV27 TGTGCCAGCAGTACACAGGGTGGCGAGCAGTACTTC CASSTQGGEQYF
TRBJ2-1 TRBD2 NA TRBV15 TGTGCCACCAGCAGGGGCTCCCGGACTAGGTTGAGCGATGAGCAGTTCTTC CATSRGSRTRLSDEQFF
TRBJ2-7 NA once TRBV21-1 TGTGCCAGCTCGATCATGACTAGCGGGAGACTTCTCTCCTACGAGCAGTACTTC CASSIMTSGRLLSYEQYF
TRBJ2-5 NA NA TRBV5-1 TGCGCCAGCAGCTTCCTAGCAGGGGCTAGCCAAGAGACCCAGTACTTC CASSFLAGASQETQYF
TRBJ2-7 TRBD1 NA TRBV11-3 TGTGCCAAGGCTGGACAGGGCTTTTTCGAGCAGTACTTC CAKAGQGFFEQYF
TRBJ1-2 NA NA TRBV7-9 TGTGCCAGCAGCTTAGCTCCCCGGACAGCAAACTATGGCTACACCTTC CASSLAPRTANYGYTF
TRBJ1-1 TRBD1 NA TRBV27 TGTGCCAGCAGTTTATCGTATCGGACAGGAGGGAACACTGAAGCTTTCTTT CASSLSYRTGGNTEAFF
TRBJ2-7 NA NA TRBV30 TGTGCCTGGAGCTGGTCTGAGGCCTACGAGCAGTACTTC CAWSWSEAYEQYF
TRBJ2-1 TRBD2 NA TRBV9 TGTGCCAGCAGCGGACCCGGGACTAGCGGGAGGAATGAGCAGTTCTTC CASSGPGTSGRNEQFF
TRBJ2-3 TRBD2 NA TRBV27 TGTGCCAGCAGCCTACTAGCGGCCGGGAGTGATACGCAGTATTTT CASSLLAAGSDTQYF
TRBJ2-5 NA NA TRBV5-6 TGTGCCAGCAGCCCGGGGCATTTCCAAGAGACCCAGTACTTC CASSPGHFQETQYF
TRBJ2-1 TRBD2 NA TRBV4-1 TGCGCCAGCAGCCAAGCGACTAGCGGGAGTTGGAATGAGCAGTTCTTC CASSQATSGSWNEQFF
TRBJ2-3 TRBD2 NA TRBV2 TGTGCCAGCAGTGATCCGGGAGGAACCGTTAGCACAGATACGCAGTATTTT CASSDPGGTVSTDTQYF
TRBJ2-1 NA NA TRBV29-1 TGCAGCGCCTTGGGGGCGGGGTTGTACAATGAGCAGTTCTTC CSALGAGLYNEQFF
TRBJ2-3 NA NA TRBV29-1 TGCAGCTCCGCCACAGATACGCAGTATTTT CSSATDTQYF
TRBJ2-5 NA NA TRBV13 TGTGCCAGCAGCTTAGTCCCCCAAGAGACCCAGTACTTC CASSLVPQETQYF
TRBJ2-7 NA NA TRBV28 TGTGCCGCCCGTAGCGCAAGCTCCTACGAGCAGTACTTC CAARSASSYEQYF
TRBJ2-1 TRBD2 NA TRBV6-5 TGTGCCATCCGACCGGGACTAGCGGGCAATGAGCAGTTCTTC CAIRPGLAGNEQFF
TRBJ1-5 TRBD1 NA TRBV19 TGTGCCAGTAGTACCTTGGAGGGACAGGGGGCTAGTCAGCCCCAGCATTTT CASSTLEGQGASQPQHF
TRBJ1-2 NA NA TRBV4-2 TGTGCCAGCAGCCAAGGAGTGTCAGTGGATCGTGGCTACACCTTC CASSQGVSVDRGYTF